These 27 T cell receptor beta chains share one sample of origin, sequenced in a study of T cells in localized non-small cell lung cancer. Assay used: immunoSEQ multiplex PCR; TCRdb lists only in-frame clones, some missing. The sample includes around 90,000 clones, roughly 80% seen only once; the top ten take 15% to 20%. Sequences were derived from PBMCs, sampled before any cancer treatment. Receptor source: a man between 40 and 70 years old with stage II squamous cell lung carcinoma.

This clone was detected only a few times. The chain joins TRBV7-9 to TRBJ1-1; 11 nucleotides align to TRBD1. The germline V gene encodes CDR1 SEHNR and CDR2 FQNEAQ (reference sequence). V gave up 4 bases and J gave up 1 base; unmatched junction bases: 2. CDR3 length equals 15 residues. CDR3 sequence reads: CASSWGTGGNTEAFF. The CDR3 DNA reads TGTGCCAGCAGCTGGGGGACAGGGGGGAACACTGAAGCTTTCTTT.

The chain has TRBV27 and TRBJ2-3, with 10 bases lining up with TRBD2. The ends lost 6 bases at V and 2 bases at J; junction bases unmatched: 5. Looked up from germline, CDR1 is MNHEY and CDR2 is SMNVEV (reference sequence). CDR3 length equals 15 residues. The CDR3 protein is CASRWSGGATDTQYF. The CDR3 DNA reads TGTGCCAGCAGATGGAGCGGGGGGGCCACAGATACGCAGTATTTT.

The V and J genes are TRBV13 and TRBJ2-7, with D possibly being TRBD2 (5 bases). The CDR3 covers 14 residues. The germline V gene has CDR1 PRHDT and CDR2 FYEKMQ (reference sequence). V was cut by 2 bases and J by 3 bases, with 11 bases left in between. The DNA for the CDR3 is TGTGCCAGCAGCTTAAAAGGACTCCTCTACGAGCAGTACTTC. This codes for CASSLKGLLYEQYF.

This chain uses TRBV6-4 with TRBJ1-2; the match to TRBD1 covers 10 bases. Germline V CDR1 and CDR2: MRHNA, SNTAGT. The CDR3 totals 14 residues. J was trimmed by 5 bases and V by 8 bases; bases with no gene match: 8. The CDR3 bases are TGTGCCAGCCGCCCTGGACAGGGGGGTTATGGCTACACCTTC. It encodes CASRPGQGGYGYTF.

The chain couples TRBV27 to TRBJ2-1; TRBD2 aligns across 14 bases. With V trimmed by 7 bases and J by 8 bases, 7 bases remained unmatched. The CDR3 spans 15 residues. In germline, CDR1 is MNHEY, CDR2 SMNVEV (reference sequence). The CDR3 region has the DNA TGTGCCAGCACCAAAGGGACTAGCGGGAGCTATGAGCAGTTCTTC. The encoded protein is CASTKGTSGSYEQFF.

The rearrangement links TRBV7-8 to TRBJ1-4; TRBD1 aligns across 11 bases. V was clipped by 5 bases and J by 11 bases; unmatched bases: 16. The CDR3 has 17 amino acids. Germline CDR1 and CDR2: SGHVS and FQNEAQ. CDR3 coding DNA: TGTGCCAGCAGCGTATTTACTACGACCGGGACAGGGGGTAAACTGTTTTTT. Protein: CASSVFTTTGTGGKLFF.

The J gene is TRBJ2-2, the V gene TRBV10-3; no clear D. V shed 8 bases and J shed 0 bases, with 13 bases lying between them. The CDR3 length is 15 residues. Germline V CDR1 and CDR2: ENHRY, SYGVKD. CDR3 in amino acids: CAISQPVANTGELFF. CDR3 nucleotides: TGTGCCATCTCCCAGCCAGTCGCGAACACCGGGGAGCTGTTTTTT.

The chain links TRBV29-1 to TRBJ2-1; possible D gene TRBD2, 6 bases. The CDR3 length is 14 residues. In germline, CDR1 is SQVTM, CDR2 ANQGSEA. V was cut by 7 bases and J by 3 bases, with 16 bases left in between. CDR3 sequence reads: CSGSLASLYNEQFF. The CDR3 DNA reads TGCAGCGGGTCCCTAGCGTCTCTCTACAATGAGCAGTTCTTC.

The V call is TRBV7-8, the J call TRBJ1-1, with TRBD1 as a possible D gene (5 bases). Germline-derived CDR1 and CDR2 are SGHVS and FQNEAQ. The CDR3 covers 14 residues. The V and J ends lost 2 bases and 4 bases respectively, with 11 bases between them. In DNA, the CDR3 is TGTGCCAGCAGCTTACAACAGGCTCTCACTGAAGCTTTCTTT. It yields the protein CASSLQQALTEAFF.

This chain connects TRBV14 to TRBJ1-2; D gene ambiguous. The CDR3 has 12 amino acids. Between the trimmed V and J ends, which lost 1 base and 5 bases, there was a span of 5 bases. Germline-derived CDR1 and CDR2 are SGHDN and FVKESK. This CDR3 is CASSQAGYGYTF. The CDR3 DNA is TGTGCCAGCAGCCAAGCCGGATATGGCTACACCTTC. Using reference TRBV14 and TRBJ1-2 for the parts outside the CDR3, the full variable domain is EAGVTQFPSHSVIEKGQTVTLRCDPISGHDNLYWYRRVMGKEIKFLLHFVKESKQDESGMPNNRFLAERTGGTYSTLKVQPAELEDSGVYFCASSQAGYGYTFGSGTRLTVV.

The chain links TRBV4-1 to TRBJ2-1; TRBD2 matches 11 bases. Germline V CDR1 and CDR2: MGHRA, YSYEKL. The CDR3 runs 15 residues. Trimming at V came to 2 bases and at J to 3 bases, leaving 0 bases not matched to a gene. The chain's CDR3 is CASSQLAGGYNEQFF. DNA of the CDR3: TGCGCCAGCAGCCAACTAGCGGGGGGCTACAATGAGCAGTTCTTC.

DNA for the CDR3: TGTGCCAGCAGCTTCAATCAGCCCCAGCATTTT. Translating it yields CASSFNQPQHF. J is TRBJ1-5 and V is TRBV5-8; D uncertain. The CDR3 is 11 amino acids. Germline V gene sequence: CDR1 SGHTS, CDR2 YDEGEE. V dropped 2 bases and J dropped 3 bases, with 0 bases sitting between them.

This sequence joins TRBV27 and TRBJ2-1; 9 positions match TRBD2. The ends lost 0 bases at V and 5 bases at J; junction bases unmatched: 5. In germline, CDR1 is MNHEY, CDR2 SMNVEV (reference sequence). The length of the CDR3 is 16 residues. Here the CDR3 reads CASSLSASGGNNEQFF. The CDR3 region has the DNA TGTGCCAGCAGTTTATCAGCCAGCGGGGGGAACAATGAGCAGTTCTTC.

V gene TRBV5-4 combines with J gene TRBJ1-1; D perhaps matches TRBD1 (6 bases). CDR3 size: 15 residues. CDR1 SGHNT and CDR2 YYREEE come from the germline V gene (reference sequence). Between the trimmed V and J ends, which lost 6 bases and 5 bases, there was a span of 20 bases. The CDR3 coding sequence is TGTGCCAGCACCAGGGGCGGGGGGTCGGGAACTGAAGCTTTCTTT. Protein: CASTRGGGSGTEAFF. Drawing the rest from reference TRBV5-4 and TRBJ1-1, the complete variable domain is ETGVTQSPTHLIKTRGQQVTLRCSSQSGHNTVSWYQQALGQGPQFIFQYYREEENGRGNFPPRFSGLQFPNYSSELNVNALELDDSALYLCASTRGGGSGTEAFFGQGTRLTVV.

The chain combines TRBV28 with TRBJ1-3; D unresolved. Trimming shortened V by 4 bases and J by 0 bases, and 10 bases separated the two germline ends. The CDR3 contains 15 residues. CDR1 and CDR2 (germline): MDHEN, SYDVKM. CDR3 sequence: CASSSGGSSGNTIYF. The CDR3 DNA sequence: TGTGCCAGCAGTTCAGGCGGGAGCTCTGGAAACACCATATATTTT.

The CDR3 bases are TGTGCCACCAGCAGAGATTTAACAGGGGTCCAAGAGACCCAGTACTTC. This sequence encodes CATSRDLTGVQETQYF. This chain joins TRBV15 and TRBJ2-5, with 7 bases that match TRBD1. The trim removed 0 bases at V and 1 base at J, leaving 5 bases unmatched. CDR1 and CDR2 (germline): LNHNV, YYDKDF (reference sequence). CDR3 size: 16 residues.

The V and J genes are TRBV18 and TRBJ2-5; 9 nucleotides match TRBD2. The CDR3 is made up of 15 amino acids. The germline V gene has CDR1 KGHSH and CDR2 LQKENI. V lost 3 bases and J lost 0; bases outside the gene matches: 2. The CDR3 nucleotides read TGTGCCAGCTCACCCCTAGCGGGAAACCAAGAGACCCAGTACTTC. This codes for CASSPLAGNQETQYF. Drawing the rest from reference TRBV18 and TRBJ2-5, the complete variable domain is NAGVMQNPRHLVRRRGQEARLRCSPMKGHSHVYWYRQLPEEGLKFMVYLQKENIIDESGMPKERFSAEFPKEGPSILRIQQVVRGDSAAYFCASSPLAGNQETQYFGPGTRLLVL.

The rearrangement uses TRBV18 and TRBJ1-1; 11 nucleotides line up with TRBD1. Trimming took 5 bases from V and 6 from J; bases not matched to a gene: 8. Germline V gene sequence: CDR1 KGHSH, CDR2 LQKENI. The length of the CDR3 is 15 residues. This CDR3 reads CASSVGTGGMAEAFF. CDR3 nucleotide sequence: TGTGCCAGCTCAGTCGGGACAGGGGGTATGGCTGAAGCTTTCTTT.

This clone was seen a few times. The CDR3 sequence: CASSVSVNTEAFF. DNA for the CDR3: TGCGCCAGCAGTGTTTCAGTGAACACTGAAGCTTTCTTT. The V gene is TRBV10-2, the J gene TRBJ1-1; unclear D gene. Germline loops: CDR1 WSHSY, CDR2 SAAADI. The V end lost 4 bases, the J end lost 0 bases, and 6 bases lay between the germline ends. This CDR3 spans 13 amino acids.

As DNA, the CDR3 is TGTGCCAGCAGCTTAAATAGACTAAATGAAAAACTGTTTTTT. This translates into CASSLNRLNEKLFF. The gene calls are TRBV7-2 and TRBJ1-4; unclear D gene. The CDR3 extends over 14 amino acids. Trimming removed 2 bases from V and 5 bases from J, with 9 bases in between. Germline V gene lookup returns CDR1 SGHTA and CDR2 FQGNSA.

The gene calls are TRBV7-2 and TRBJ1-2; 7 nucleotides line up with TRBD1. J lost 4 bases, V lost 1 base, and 3 bases had no gene match. The CDR3 is 14 residues long. CDR1 is SGHTA, CDR2 FQGNSA, per germline. CDR3 in DNA: TGTGCCAGCAGCTTAGGGGGACAGTTCTATGGCTACACCTTC. This translates into CASSLGGQFYGYTF.

This sequence joins TRBV5-6 and TRBJ1-1; D is undetermined. The CDR3 runs 16 residues. The germline V gene encodes CDR1 SGHDT and CDR2 YYEEEE. V lost 1 base, J lost 0 bases, and 13 bases lay in between. The CDR3 region is CASSLSRTLLNTEAFF. CDR3 in DNA: TGTGCCAGCAGCTTGAGCCGTACGCTCCTGAACACTGAAGCTTTCTTT.

The genes are TRBV18 and TRBJ2-1; D is possibly TRBD2 (5 bases). Germline CDR1 KGHSH, CDR2 LQKENI. This CDR3 is 13 amino acids long. Trimming took 1 base from V and 8 from J, leaving 9 bases between them. CDR3 region: CASSPRQEDEQFF. CDR3 nucleotide sequence: TGTGCCAGCTCACCACGGCAGGAGGATGAGCAGTTCTTC.

The chain joins TRBV5-5 to TRBJ2-5; TRBD2 matches at 9 bases. The germline CDR1 and CDR2 sequences are SGHKS and YYEKEE (reference sequence). The CDR3 covers 15 residues. V lost 0 bases to trimming and J lost 4 bases; unmatched junction nucleotides: 4. CDR3 loop: CASSLVSGRGETQYF. DNA of the CDR3: TGTGCCAGCAGCTTGGTTAGCGGGAGAGGAGAGACCCAGTACTTC.

The V call is TRBV16, the J call TRBJ2-7; D not certain. Germline loops: CDR1 KGHSY, CDR2 FQNENV. V dropped 2 bases and J dropped 7 bases, with 15 bases sitting between them. The CDR3 contains 14 residues. This chain's CDR3 is CASSQRGGGKEQYF. For the CDR3, the DNA is TGTGCCAGCAGCCAAAGAGGCGGCGGTAAAGAGCAGTACTTC.

Points on this clone: Other DNA sequences in this sample translate to the same CDR3. The genes are TRBV4-3 and TRBJ2-7, with 7 bases identical to TRBD2. Germline trimming cut 6 bases from V and 3 bases from J; bases unmatched to any gene: 11. The germline gives CDR1 LGHNA, CDR2 YSLEER. This CDR3 is 15 amino acids long. The CDR3 DNA reads as TGCGCCAGCAGTCGGTGGGCGGGGGAAAACTACGAGCAGTACTTC. It codes for CASSRWAGENYEQYF.

About this clone: The same CDR3 arises from other DNA sequences in this sample as well. The rearrangement links TRBV7-9 to TRBJ2-7; D may match TRBD1 or TRBD2 (5 bases each). V was clipped by 2 bases and J by 0 bases, with 11 bases between them. This CDR3 has 15 amino acids. In germline, CDR1 is SEHNR, CDR2 FQNEAQ (reference sequence). CDR3 in DNA: TGTGCCAGCAGCTTAACGGGGCTAAGCTCCTACGAGCAGTACTTC. As protein: CASSLTGLSSYEQYF.